Here is one T cell receptor beta chain with its context. As yet, its antigen is unknown. The sample comes from a study of blood T cells in healthy people across ages. Study observations and caveats: Changes seen in expanded clonotypes were possibly confounded by donor CMV status left unknown. Any conclusive comparison of naive versus antigen-experienced cells was prevented by using unsorted PBMCs.

The CDR3 covers 13 residues. Germline V lookup: CDR1 SNHLY, CDR2 FYNNEI. Trimming pared 8 bases from V and 4 bases from J, leaving 14 bases between. Sample-barcoded 5' priming and a J-beta primer mix drove a second PCR of about 7 to 11 cycles. Template switching added a 12-random-nucleotide identifier to every cDNA molecule. CDR3-containing paired-end reads numbering at least 2.5 million came from each sample. MiXCR, applied by TCRdb to the 5' RACE reads, yields one record per CDR3 protein. The table shows more than 650,000 distinct CDR3 sequences, with approximately 21% occurring only once. The source of this sequence is a man between 65 and 85 years old in good health. The chain has TRBV2 and TRBJ1-2; D unresolved. Input material: blood. CDR3 DNA sequence: TGTGCCAGCGGTGTGGGCCAGATCTATGGCTACACCTTC. Its protein is CASGVGQIYGYTF.